The clone carrying this TCR beta chain was found once. Trimming removed 1 base from V and 4 bases from J; junction bases left unmatched: 13. CDR1 and CDR2 (germline): GTSNPN, SVGIG (reference sequence). The CDR3 has 17 residues. The record originates from a study of blood T cell repertoires in COVID-19. For the study at large: Italy, Spain and the United States were the sources of the convalescent and acute COVID-19 samples.

Clinical history as reported by participants underpinned cohort assignment. Either two negative PCRs, clearance, or symptom resolution qualified Cohort 3 donors as recovered. As processed by the authors: Reference gene primer amplification yielded estimated nucleated cell counts. Clones were sequenced by immunoSEQ multiplex PCR, and TCRdb holds only the in-frame ones, with some missing. From that table come the V and J calls and clone size; the DNA was used to work out D and trimming. The data show over 300,000 clones, approximately 83% seen once. Sample: PBMCs or T cells enriched from blood (not recorded which). V usage is TRBV30 and J usage is TRBJ2-7; TRBD1 matches 10 bases. The sequence derives from a man younger than 45 who had recovered from COVID-19. The CDR3 DNA sequence: TGTGCCTGGAGTGGATTCGAACCGGGACAGGGGAGTTACGAGCAGTACTTC. This codes for CAWSGFEPGQGSYEQYF.